The 21 T cell receptor beta chains reported below all come from one sample, sequenced in a study of shared clonotypes between healthy human individuals. Sequencing used immunoSEQ multiplex PCR; TCRdb keeps in-frame clones, though not all of them. The table has about 2.5 million clones, roughly 90% seen once; the top ten hold 0.37%. The specimen was naive CD4+ T cells from PBMCs. Described subset: CD45RA+ positively selected. These receptor sequences come from a man aged 18 to 29 in good health. Some clones in this sample may be carry-over from other donors' samples.

Details on this clone: An end of the junction does not agree with germline; a read error may underlie this. The chain is built from TRBV7-9 and TRBJ1-5, with unresolved D. Germline CDR1 reads SEHNR; CDR2 reads FQNEAQ (reference sequence). This CDR3 comprises 13 residues. The CDR3 DNA follows: TGCGCCAGCAGCCAAGATCGGAATCAGCCCCAGCATTTT. Amino acid sequence: CASSQDRNQPQHF.

The J gene is TRBJ2-6, the V gene TRBV7-2; D is possibly TRBD2 (7 bases). Germline CDR1 and CDR2: SGHTA and FQGNSA. The V gene lost 5 bases and the J gene lost 2 bases, with 13 bases spanning the gap. The CDR3 is 16 amino acids. The DNA for the CDR3 is TGTGCCAGCAGCCGGGCGGGGGCGGCTGGGGCCAACGTCCTGACTTTC. This translates into CASSRAGAAGANVLTF.

A remark on this clone: The sample contains more than one DNA sequence encoding this CDR3. The chain uses TRBV28 and TRBJ2-7, with no clear D. The V end was cut by 1 base, the J end by 1 base, with 5 bases between. The CDR3 has 13 residues. The V gene's germline CDR1 is MDHEN and CDR2 SYDVKM. The CDR3: CASSLLGSYEQYF. The CDR3 coding sequence is TGTGCCAGCAGTTTATTGGGGTCCTACGAGCAGTACTTC. Full variable domain (outside the CDR3, taken from reference TRBV28 and TRBJ2-7): DVKVTQSSRYLVKRTGEKVFLECVQDMDHENMFWYRQDPGLGLRLIYFSYDVKMKEKGDIPEGYSVSREKKERFSLILESASTNQTSMYLCASSLLGSYEQYFGPGTRLTVT.

This clone was seen just once. V gene TRBV11-3 combines with J gene TRBJ2-2; D uncertain. The CDR3 is 14 residues long. Germline V gene lookup returns CDR1 SGHNT and CDR2 YENEEA. V gave up 2 bases and J gave up 5 bases, with 9 bases separating them. In DNA, the CDR3 is TGTGCCAGCAGCTTAAGCAGTTTGACCGGGGAGCTGTTTTTT. This codes for CASSLSSLTGELFF.

The chain joins TRBV9 to TRBJ2-5; D is perhaps TRBD2 (5 bases). Germline CDR1 and CDR2: SGDLS and YYNGEE. V gave up 1 base and J gave up 2 bases, with 15 bases separating them. The CDR3 contains 16 residues. CDR3 in amino acids: CASSVRRIGGQETQYF. For the CDR3, the DNA is TGTGCCAGCAGCGTACGGAGAATAGGCGGGCAAGAGACCCAGTACTTC.

As DNA, the CDR3 is TGTGCCAGCAGTCCCCGGGACAGGGCCCACTACGAGCAGTACTTC. Protein sequence: CASSPRDRAHYEQYF. This chain joins TRBV27 and TRBJ2-7, with TRBD1 matching over 9 bases. The CDR3 consists of 15 residues. Germline trimming cut 5 bases from V and 3 bases from J; bases unmatched to any gene: 8. Germline V gene data show CDR1 as MNHEY and CDR2 as SMNVEV (reference sequence).

The V gene is TRBV9, the J gene TRBJ2-3; D ambiguous. CDR1 and CDR2 from the germline V gene are SGDLS and YYNGEE. The CDR3 is 14 amino acids. The germline V and J ends were trimmed by 0 bases and 1 base, with 6 bases remaining between them. The CDR3, as DNA: TGTGCCAGCAGCGTAGCAGCGCGCACAGATACGCAGTATTTT. It encodes CASSVAARTDTQYF.

The chain is built from TRBV28 and TRBJ2-2, with 9 bases that match TRBD1. CDR3 length: 15 amino acids. With V trimmed by 6 bases and J by 4 bases, 6 bases remained unmatched. The germline CDR1 and CDR2 sequences are MDHEN and SYDVKM. CDR3 sequence reads: CASSWDRAGTGELFF. The DNA of the CDR3 is TGTGCCAGCAGCTGGGACAGGGCGGGCACCGGGGAGCTGTTTTTT.

The rearrangement joins TRBV5-1 to TRBJ2-3; TRBD2 might be the D (7 bases). CDR1 is SGHRS, CDR2 YFSETQ, per germline. The CDR3 length is 17 residues. Trimming shortened V by 3 bases and J by 2 bases, and 19 bases separated the two germline ends. The CDR3 here is CASSSGIVAGATDTQYF. The CDR3 DNA follows: TGCGCCAGCAGCTCGGGGATAGTGGCGGGGGCCACAGATACGCAGTATTTT.

This clone was observed a handful of times. The chain links TRBV20-1 to TRBJ1-1; D possibly corresponds to TRBD1 (5 bases). V dropped 4 bases and J dropped 8 bases, with 11 bases sitting between them. CDR1 and CDR2 from the germline V gene are DFQATT and SNEGSKA (reference sequence). The length of the CDR3 is 11 residues. DNA of the CDR3: TGCAGTGCTATTCCAGGGAGGGAAGCTTTCTTT. This gives the protein CSAIPGREAFF.

The V gene is TRBV28, the J gene TRBJ1-1, with 9 bases that match TRBD1. V shed 3 bases, J shed 7 bases, and the junction held 12 bases outside the gene matches. The CDR3 extends over 16 amino acids. CDR1 and CDR2 from the germline V gene are MDHEN and SYDVKM. The CDR3 spells CASSFKTTGGVNEAFF. For the CDR3, the DNA is TGTGCCAGCAGTTTTAAAACAACAGGGGGCGTTAATGAAGCTTTCTTT.

The chain is built from TRBV30 and TRBJ1-5; D gene ambiguous. V was clipped by 3 bases and J by 1 base, with 10 bases between them. This CDR3 contains 14 residues. Per germline, CDR1 GTSNPN and CDR2 SVGIG (reference sequence). DNA for the CDR3: TGTGCCTGGAGGGGGAGGGCGAGCAATCAGCCCCAGCATTTT. Its translation is CAWRGRASNQPQHF. The whole variable domain, filled in from reference TRBV30 and TRBJ1-5, reads SQTIHQWPATLVQPVGSPLSLECTVEGTSNPNLYWYRQAAGRGLQLLFYSVGIGQISSEVPQNLSASRPQDRQFILSSKKLLLSDSGFYLCAWRGRASNQPQHFGDGTRLSIL.

The chain is built from TRBV28 and TRBJ1-2; 9 bases fit TRBD1. Per the germline V gene, CDR1 is MDHEN and CDR2 is SYDVKM. V dropped 7 bases and J dropped 1; count of bases not matched to a gene: 4. CDR3 size: 14 residues. Written as DNA, the CDR3 is TGTGCCAGCACGACAGGGGGGTATAACTATGGCTACACCTTC. Encoded protein: CASTTGGYNYGYTF.

The chain has TRBV25-1 and TRBJ1-1; unclear D gene. V dropped 5 bases and J dropped 2 bases, with 18 bases sitting between them. The CDR3 consists of 16 residues. Germline CDR1 is MGHDK and CDR2 is SYGVNS. The CDR3 sequence is CASSHTTGRSNTEAFF. CDR3 coding DNA: TGTGCCAGCAGTCACACAACCGGACGGAGTAACACTGAAGCTTTCTTT.

V usage is TRBV19 and J usage is TRBJ2-7; TRBD1 matches 8 bases. Per the germline V gene, CDR1 is LNHDA and CDR2 is SQIVND (reference sequence). The CDR3 contains 14 residues. With V trimmed by 0 bases and J by 5 bases, 3 bases remained unmatched. The CDR3 loop reads CASSIDGTGNEQYF. The CDR3 DNA reads TGTGCCAGTAGTATAGACGGGACAGGAAACGAGCAGTACTTC.

The rearrangement joins TRBV5-5 to TRBJ2-7; 7 nucleotides align to TRBD2. The CDR3 contains 17 residues. Germline V gene sequence: CDR1 SGHKS, CDR2 YYEKEE (reference sequence). J was trimmed by 4 bases and V by 4 bases; bases with no gene match: 17. The CDR3 bases are TGTGCCAGCAGCCCCCCGGTTTTTGCGGGAGAACTATACGAGCAGTACTTC. This gives the protein CASSPPVFAGELYEQYF. Full variable domain (missing parts from reference TRBV5-5 and TRBJ2-7): DAGVTQSPTHLIKTRGQQVTLRCSPISGHKSVSWYQQVLGQGPQFIFQYYEKEERGRGNFPDRFSARQFPNYSSELNVNALLLGDSALYLCASSPPVFAGELYEQYFGPGTRLTVT.

In the case of this clone: Other DNA sequences in this sample translate to the same CDR3. The gene calls are TRBV29-1 and TRBJ2-5, with D possibly matching TRBD1 (5 bases). This CDR3 is built from 12 residues. Trimming removed 2 bases at V and 4 bases at J, with 8 bases between. Germline V gives CDR1 SQVTM, CDR2 ANQGSEA. The CDR3 is CSVEQGAETQYF. The CDR3 DNA is TGCAGCGTTGAACAGGGTGCAGAGACCCAGTACTTC.

The V and J genes are TRBV5-4 and TRBJ1-4; D might be TRBD1 (6 bases). CDR1 and CDR2 (germline): SGHNT, YYREEE (reference sequence). V was clipped by 6 bases and J by 7 bases, with 19 bases between them. This CDR3 spans 15 amino acids. CDR3 nucleotide sequence: TGTGCCAGCACAACATGGGGCAGGGGTACTGAAAAACTGTTTTTT. Amino acid sequence: CASTTWGRGTEKLFF.

The V and J genes are TRBV4-1 and TRBJ2-1, with 9 bases lining up with TRBD2. Trimming removed 4 bases from V and 4 bases from J; junction bases left unmatched: 11. CDR1 and CDR2 (germline): MGHRA, YSYEKL. This CDR3 comprises 17 residues. The chain's CDR3 is CASSLKPREGLYNEQFF. CDR3 coding DNA: TGCGCCAGCAGCCTCAAACCGCGGGAGGGCCTATACAATGAGCAGTTCTTC.

This sequence joins TRBV18 and TRBJ2-7, with D possibly matching TRBD1 (6 bases). Looked up from germline, CDR1 is KGHSH and CDR2 is LQKENI. The CDR3 is made up of 15 amino acids. V was trimmed by 6 bases and J by 0 bases, leaving 15 bases between them. CDR3 coding DNA: TGTGCCAGCTCGCTGGGACAAGAAGGCTCCTACGAGCAGTACTTC. Residues: CASSLGQEGSYEQYF.

V and J are TRBV18 and TRBJ2-7, with 13 bases fitting TRBD2. The J segment lost 0 bases and the V segment lost 4 bases, leaving 3 bases of the junction unmatched. Germline loops: CDR1 KGHSH, CDR2 LQKENI. The CDR3 is 16 residues long. CDR3 bases: TGTGCCAGCTCACTGGGGACTAGCGGGAACTCCTACGAGCAGTACTTC. This sequence encodes CASSLGTSGNSYEQYF.